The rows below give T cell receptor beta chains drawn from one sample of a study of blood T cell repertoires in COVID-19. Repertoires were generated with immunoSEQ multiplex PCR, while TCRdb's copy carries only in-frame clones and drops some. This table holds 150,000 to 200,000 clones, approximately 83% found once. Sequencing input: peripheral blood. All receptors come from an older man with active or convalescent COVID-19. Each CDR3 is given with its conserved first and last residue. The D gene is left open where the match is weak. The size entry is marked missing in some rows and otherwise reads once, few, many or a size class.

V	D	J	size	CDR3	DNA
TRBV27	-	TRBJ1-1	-	CASSIGIGKNTEAFF	TGTGCCAGCAGTATTGGGATCGGGAAAAACACTGAAGCTTTCTTT
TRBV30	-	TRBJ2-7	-	CAWSSAYEQYF	TGTGCCTGGAGTAGCGCCTACGAGCAGTACTTC
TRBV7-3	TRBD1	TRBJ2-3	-	CASSYQRPHRGRTDTQYF	TGTGCCAGCAGCTACCAGAGACCCCACAGGGGCCGCACAGATACGCAGTATTTT
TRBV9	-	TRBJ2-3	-	CASSPRGAGAYTDTQYF	TGTGCCAGCAGCCCACGCGGGGCGGGGGCCTACACAGATACGCAGTATTTT
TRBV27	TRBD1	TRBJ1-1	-	CASRNIQGANTEAFF	TGTGCCAGCAGAAATATACAGGGGGCCAACACTGAAGCTTTCTTT
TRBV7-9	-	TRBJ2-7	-	CASSLNRGEQYF	TGTGCCAGCAGCTTAAATCGGGGGGAGCAGTACTTC
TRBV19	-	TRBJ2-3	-	CASKRPESDTQYF	TGTGCCAGTAAGCGTCCGGAGTCAGATACGCAGTATTTT
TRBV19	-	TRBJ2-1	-	CASRFTENYNEQFF	TGTGCCAGTAGGTTTACGGAGAACTACAATGAGCAGTTCTTC
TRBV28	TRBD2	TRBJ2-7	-	CASSPEGREGEYEQYF	TGTGCCAGCAGCCCAGAGGGTCGGGAGGGCGAGTACGAGCAGTACTTC
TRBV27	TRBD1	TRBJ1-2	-	CASSKQGHGYTF	TGTGCCAGCAGTAAACAGGGGCATGGCTACACCTTC
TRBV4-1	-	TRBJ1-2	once	CASSQGVGGDGYTF	TGCGCCAGCAGCCAAGGGGTCGGGGGGGATGGCTACACCTTC
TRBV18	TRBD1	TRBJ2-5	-	CASSPRISGQMETQYF	TGTGCCAGCTCACCACGTATTTCGGGACAGATGGAGACCCAGTACTTC
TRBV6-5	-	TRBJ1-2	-	CASSYSRQPVHGYTF	TGTGCCAGCAGTTACTCGAGGCAGCCTGTCCATGGCTACACCTTC
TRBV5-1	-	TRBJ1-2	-	CASSAYSGEDGYTF	TGCGCCAGCAGCGCATACTCAGGGGAAGATGGCTACACCTTC
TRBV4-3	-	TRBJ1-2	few	CASSQDWALSPYGYTF	TGCGCCAGCAGCCAAGATTGGGCGCTATCACCCTATGGCTACACCTTC
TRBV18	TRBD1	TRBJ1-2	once	CASSVQGADYGYTF	TGTGCCAGCTCCGTACAGGGGGCTGACTATGGCTACACCTTC
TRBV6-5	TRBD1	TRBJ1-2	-	CASRETGGKNGYTF	TGTGCCAGCAGGGAGACAGGGGGTAAAAATGGCTACACCTTC
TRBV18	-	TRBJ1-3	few	CASAPVGSSGNTIYF	TGTGCCAGCGCCCCCGTGGGGAGCTCTGGAAACACCATATATTTT
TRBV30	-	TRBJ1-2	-	CAWSLPRGGNYGYTF	TGTGCCTGGAGTCTCCCGAGAGGGGGTAACTATGGCTACACCTTC
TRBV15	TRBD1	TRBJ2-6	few	CATTPARDSPISGANVLTF	TGTGCCACCACCCCTGCGAGGGACAGTCCCATCTCTGGGGCCAACGTCCTGACTTTC
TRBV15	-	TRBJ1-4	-	CATSRDPRGSEKLFF	TGTGCCACCAGCAGAGATCCTAGGGGGAGCGAAAAACTGTTTTTT
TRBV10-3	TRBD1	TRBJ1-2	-	CAISEPRTGGGYTF	TGTGCCATCAGTGAGCCACGGACAGGGGGCGGCTACACCTTC
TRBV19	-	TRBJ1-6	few	CASSPGHSSALHF	TGTGCCAGTAGTCCGGGACACTCGTCGGCCCTCCACTTT
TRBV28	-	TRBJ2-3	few	CASNRDIGDTQYF	TGTGCCAGCAACAGGGACATCGGAGATACGCAGTATTTT
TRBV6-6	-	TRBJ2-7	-	CASSYSIFGSNYEQYF	TGTGCCAGCAGTTACTCGATATTCGGTTCAAACTACGAGCAGTACTTC
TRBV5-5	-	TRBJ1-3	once	CASSLVIGSSGNTIYF	TGTGCCAGCAGCTTGGTTATAGGGAGCTCTGGAAACACCATATATTTT
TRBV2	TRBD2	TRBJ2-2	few	CASGVAGDTGELFF	TGTGCCAGCGGGGTAGCGGGAGACACCGGGGAGCTGTTTTTT
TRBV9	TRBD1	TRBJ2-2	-	CASSVKRTGNTGELFF	TGTGCCAGCAGCGTAAAGAGGACAGGGAACACCGGGGAGCTGTTTTTT
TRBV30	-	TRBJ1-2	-	CAWSAGLLTRGYTF	TGTGCCTGGAGTGCAGGACTATTAACTAGGGGCTACACCTTC
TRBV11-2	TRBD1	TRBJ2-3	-	CASSLKGQGGDTQYF	TGTGCCAGCAGCCTTAAGGGACAGGGTGGAGATACGCAGTATTTT
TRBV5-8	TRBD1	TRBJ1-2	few	CASSHQTGVNYGYTF	TGTGCCAGCAGCCACCAGACAGGGGTTAACTATGGCTACACCTTC
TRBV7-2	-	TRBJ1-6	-	CASSPALGGRSPLHF	TGTGCCAGCAGCCCCGCCCTAGGCGGCCGTTCACCCCTCCACTTT
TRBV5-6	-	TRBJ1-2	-	CASSLGSGTYGYTF	TGTGCCAGCAGCCTCGGATCGGGGACTTATGGCTACACCTTC
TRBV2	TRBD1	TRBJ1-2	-	CASSTGTGFREDYGYTF	TGTGCCAGCAGTACGGGGACAGGATTCCGGGAGGACTATGGCTACACCTTC
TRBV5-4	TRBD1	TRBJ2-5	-	CASSFGTGGAETQYF	TGTGCCAGCAGCTTTGGGACAGGGGGCGCGGAGACCCAGTACTTC
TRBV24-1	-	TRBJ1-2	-	CATNDNGRFGYTF	TGTGCCACCAACGACAACGGTCGGTTTGGCTACACCTTC
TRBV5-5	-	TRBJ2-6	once	CASSLRPSGAGANVLTF	TGTGCCAGCAGCTTGAGACCCTCGGGGGCTGGGGCCAACGTCCTGACTTTC
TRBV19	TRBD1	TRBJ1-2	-	CASSPLDRNYGYTF	TGTGCCAGTAGCCCCCTGGACAGGAACTATGGCTACACCTTC
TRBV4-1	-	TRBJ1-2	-	CASSQDRPYGYTF	TGCGCCAGCAGCCAAGATCGTCCGTATGGCTACACCTTC
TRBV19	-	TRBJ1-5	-	CASNLRDTNQPQHF	TGTGCCAGTAATCTCCGGGACACTAATCAGCCCCAGCATTTT
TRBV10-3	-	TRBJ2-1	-	CAISEPGSYNEQFF	TGTGCCATCAGTGAGCCGGGGTCCTACAATGAGCAGTTCTTC
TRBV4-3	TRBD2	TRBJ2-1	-	CASSQGLAGGHEQFF	TGCGCCAGCAGCCAAGGACTAGCGGGAGGCCATGAGCAGTTCTTC
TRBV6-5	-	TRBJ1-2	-	CATLEPGSDGYTF	TGTGCCACCCTCGAACCAGGCTCTGATGGCTACACCTTC
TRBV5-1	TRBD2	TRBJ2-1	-	CASSGGLANEQFF	TGCGCCAGCAGCGGGGGACTAGCGAATGAGCAGTTCTTC
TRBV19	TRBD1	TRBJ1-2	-	CASSRDRADYGYTF	TGTGCCAGTAGTAGGGACAGGGCTGACTATGGCTACACCTTC
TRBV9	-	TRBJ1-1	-	CASSVQGRNTEAFF	TGTGCCAGCAGCGTACAGGGTAGGAACACTGAAGCTTTCTTT
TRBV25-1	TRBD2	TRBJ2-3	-	CASSRSGSTDTQYF	TGTGCCAGCAGTCGTAGCGGGAGCACAGATACGCAGTATTTT
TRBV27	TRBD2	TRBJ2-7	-	CASSRGGNSYEQYF	TGTGCCAGCAGCCGGGGGGGCAACTCCTACGAGCAGTACTTC
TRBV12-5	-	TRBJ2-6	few	CASGFWGPGANVLTF	TGTGCTAGTGGTTTTTGGGGGCCTGGGGCCAACGTCCTGACTTTC
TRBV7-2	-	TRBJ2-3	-	CASKRGTGSYPRSTDTQYF	TGTGCCAGCAAAAGGGGGACGGGTAGCTACCCTCGCAGCACAGATACGCAGTATTTT
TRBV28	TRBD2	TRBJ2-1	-	CASSPGLARWNEQFF	TGTGCCAGCAGCCCGGGACTAGCTAGGTGGAATGAGCAGTTCTTC